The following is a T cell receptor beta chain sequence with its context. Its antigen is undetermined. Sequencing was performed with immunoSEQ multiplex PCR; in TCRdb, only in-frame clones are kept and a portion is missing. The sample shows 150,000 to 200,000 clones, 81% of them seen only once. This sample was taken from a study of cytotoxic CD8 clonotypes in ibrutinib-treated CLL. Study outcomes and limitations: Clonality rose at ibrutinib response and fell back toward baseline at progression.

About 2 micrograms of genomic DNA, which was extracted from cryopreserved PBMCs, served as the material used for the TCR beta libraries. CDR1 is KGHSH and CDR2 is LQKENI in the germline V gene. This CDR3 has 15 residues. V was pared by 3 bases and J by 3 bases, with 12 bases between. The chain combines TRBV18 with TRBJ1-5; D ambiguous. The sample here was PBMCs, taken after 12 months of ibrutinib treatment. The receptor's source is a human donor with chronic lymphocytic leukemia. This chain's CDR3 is CASSPDIGTNQPQHF. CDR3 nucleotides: TGTGCCAGCTCACCGGATATAGGCACCAATCAGCCCCAGCATTTT.